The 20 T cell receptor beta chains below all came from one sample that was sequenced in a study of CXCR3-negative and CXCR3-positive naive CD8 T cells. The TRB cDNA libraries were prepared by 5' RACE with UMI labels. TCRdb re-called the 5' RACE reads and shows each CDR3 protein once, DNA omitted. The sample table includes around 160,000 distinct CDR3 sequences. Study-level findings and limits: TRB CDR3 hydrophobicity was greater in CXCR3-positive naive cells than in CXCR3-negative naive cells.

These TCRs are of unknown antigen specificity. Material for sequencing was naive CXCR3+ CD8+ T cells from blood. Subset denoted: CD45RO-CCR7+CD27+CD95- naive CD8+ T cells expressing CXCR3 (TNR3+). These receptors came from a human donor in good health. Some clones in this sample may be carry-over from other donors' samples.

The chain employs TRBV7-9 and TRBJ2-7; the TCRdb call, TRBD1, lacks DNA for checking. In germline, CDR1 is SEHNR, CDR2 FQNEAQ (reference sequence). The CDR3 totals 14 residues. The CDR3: CASSPRDRNYEQYF.

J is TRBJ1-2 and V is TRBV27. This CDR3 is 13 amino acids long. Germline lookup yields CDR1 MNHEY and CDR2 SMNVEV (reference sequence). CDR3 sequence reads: CASLGGLSDGYTF.

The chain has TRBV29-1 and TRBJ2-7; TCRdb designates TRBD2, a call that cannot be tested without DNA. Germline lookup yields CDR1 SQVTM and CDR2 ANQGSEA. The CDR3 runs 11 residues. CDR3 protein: CSVASTYEQYF.

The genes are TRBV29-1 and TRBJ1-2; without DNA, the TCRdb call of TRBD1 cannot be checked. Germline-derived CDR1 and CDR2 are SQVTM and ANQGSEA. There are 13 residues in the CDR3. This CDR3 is CSVDTGTNYGYTF.

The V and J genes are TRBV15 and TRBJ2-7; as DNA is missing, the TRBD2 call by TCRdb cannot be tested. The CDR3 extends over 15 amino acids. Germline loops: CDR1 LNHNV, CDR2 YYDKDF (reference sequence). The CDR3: CATSSDPGLAYEQYF. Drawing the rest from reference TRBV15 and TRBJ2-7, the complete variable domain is DAMVIQNPRYQVTQFGKPVTLSCSQTLNHNVMYWYQQKSSQAPKLLFHYYDKDFNNEADTPDNFQSRRPNTSFCFLDIRSPGLGDTAMYLCATSSDPGLAYEQYFGPGTRLTVT.

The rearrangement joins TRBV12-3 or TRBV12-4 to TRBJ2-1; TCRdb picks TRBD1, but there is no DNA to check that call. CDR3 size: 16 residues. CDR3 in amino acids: CASSSHRASSYNEQFF.

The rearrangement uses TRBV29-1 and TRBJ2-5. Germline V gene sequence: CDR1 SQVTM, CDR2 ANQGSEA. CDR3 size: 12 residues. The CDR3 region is CSVEWIQEAQYF.

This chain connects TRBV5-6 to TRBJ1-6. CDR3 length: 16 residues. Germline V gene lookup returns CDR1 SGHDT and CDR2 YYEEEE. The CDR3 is CASSSSREDYNSPLHF.

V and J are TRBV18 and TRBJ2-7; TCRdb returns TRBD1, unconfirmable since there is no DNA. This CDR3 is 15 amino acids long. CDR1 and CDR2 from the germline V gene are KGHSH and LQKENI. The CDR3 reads CASSPWDRNTYEQYF.

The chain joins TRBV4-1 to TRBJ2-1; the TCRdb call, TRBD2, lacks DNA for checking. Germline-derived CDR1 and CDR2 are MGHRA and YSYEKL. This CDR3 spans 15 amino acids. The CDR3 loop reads CASSRVSGGANEQFF.

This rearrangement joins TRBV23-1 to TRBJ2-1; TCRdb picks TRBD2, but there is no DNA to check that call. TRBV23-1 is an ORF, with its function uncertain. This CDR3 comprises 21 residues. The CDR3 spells CASSQSFLTGPRLAGYFEQFF.

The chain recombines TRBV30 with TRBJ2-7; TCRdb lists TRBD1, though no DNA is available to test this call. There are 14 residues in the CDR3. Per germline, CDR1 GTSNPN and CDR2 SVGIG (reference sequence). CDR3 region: CAWNSGTNSYEQYF. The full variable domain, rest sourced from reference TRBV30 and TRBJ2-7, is SQTIHQWPATLVQPVGSPLSLECTVEGTSNPNLYWYRQAAGRGLQLLFYSVGIGQISSEVPQNLSASRPQDRQFILSSKKLLLSDSGFYLCAWNSGTNSYEQYFGPGTRLTVT.

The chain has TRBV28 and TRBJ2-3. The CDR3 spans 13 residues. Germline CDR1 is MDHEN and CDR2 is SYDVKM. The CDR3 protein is CASSLTAEDTQYF.

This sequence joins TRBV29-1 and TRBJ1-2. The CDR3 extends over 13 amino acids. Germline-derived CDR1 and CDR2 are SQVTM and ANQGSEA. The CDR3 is CSVDSGNNYGYTF. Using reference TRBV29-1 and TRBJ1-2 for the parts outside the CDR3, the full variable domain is SAVISQKPSRDICQRGTSLTIQCQVDSQVTMMFWYRQQPGQSLTLIATANQGSEATYESGFVIDKFPISRPNLTFSTLTVSNMSPEDSSIYLCSVDSGNNYGYTFGSGTRLTVV.

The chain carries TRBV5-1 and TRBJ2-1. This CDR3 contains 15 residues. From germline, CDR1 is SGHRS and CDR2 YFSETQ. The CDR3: CASSLLGSTYNEQFF.

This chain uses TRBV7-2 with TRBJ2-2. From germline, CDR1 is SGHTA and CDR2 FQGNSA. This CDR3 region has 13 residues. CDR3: CASSSPNTGELFF.

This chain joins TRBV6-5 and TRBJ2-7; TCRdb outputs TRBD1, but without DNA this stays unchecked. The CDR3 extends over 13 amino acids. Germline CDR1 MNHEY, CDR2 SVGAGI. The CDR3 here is CASTPGPHYEQYF.

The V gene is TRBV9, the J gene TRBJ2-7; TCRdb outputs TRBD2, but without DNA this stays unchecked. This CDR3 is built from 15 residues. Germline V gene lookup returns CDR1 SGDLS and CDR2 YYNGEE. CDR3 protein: CASSGWTSGSYEQYF. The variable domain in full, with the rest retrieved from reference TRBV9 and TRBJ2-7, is DSGVTQTPKHLITATGQRVTLRCSPRSGDLSVYWYQQSLDQGLQFLIQYYNGEERAKGNILERFSAQQFPDLHSELNLSSLELGDSALYFCASSGWTSGSYEQYFGPGTRLTVT.

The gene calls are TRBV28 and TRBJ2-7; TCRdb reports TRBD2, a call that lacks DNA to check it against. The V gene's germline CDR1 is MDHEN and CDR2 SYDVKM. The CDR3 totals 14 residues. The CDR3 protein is CASSASGRSGEQYF.

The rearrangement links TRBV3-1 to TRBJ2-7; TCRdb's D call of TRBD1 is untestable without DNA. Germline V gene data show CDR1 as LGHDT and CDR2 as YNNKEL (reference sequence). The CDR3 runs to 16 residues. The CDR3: CASSQGVTGVSYEQYF.